This TCR beta chain appears in the sequencing data of a study of CD8 T cells in Susac syndrome. RNA amounts of about 0.5 to 1 ug underwent reverse transcription with random hexamers. Across 54 Vbeta and 13 Jbeta, TCR beta CDR3 was amplified with immunoSEQ multiplex PCR. TCRdb ran MiXCR on the immunoSEQ multiplex PCR reads and lists one entry per CDR3 protein. The table lists some 150,000 distinct CDR3 sequences, nearly 97% of them singletons. Blood CD8+ and CD4+ T cells underwent high-throughput TCR beta sequencing. Treatment-naive patients with stable or active relapsing-remitting disease were the multiple sclerosis controls. TEMRA cells were FACS-enriched and CD8+ and CD4+ T cells negatively isolated. Trimming left V 7 bases short and J 5 bases short, with 15 bases between. The CDR3 loop spans 14 amino acids.

The receptor's source is a human donor with multiple sclerosis. What was sequenced was CD8+ T cells from PBMCs. The rearrangement links TRBV12-3 or TRBV12-4 to TRBJ1-5; possibly TRBD1 for D (5 bases). CDR3 sequence reads: CASTTSDSYQPQHF. The CDR3 coding sequence is TGTGCCAGCACTACGAGTGACAGTTATCAGCCCCAGCATTTT.